A selection of T cell receptor beta chains follows, all from one sample in a study of type 1 and type 2 diabetes patients. TCRdb ran MiXCR on the multiplex PCR reads and lists one entry per CDR3 protein. The data show about 290,000 distinct CDR3 sequences, 40% to 50% seen once. Source material: peripheral blood mononuclear cells (PBMCs). The receptors derive from a man aged 18 to 30 with type 2 diabetes. The CDR3 runs from the conserved cysteine through the conserved F or W. The D gene is left open where the match is weak. Not every row has a clone size; where given, it reads once, few, many or a size class.

CDR3aa	CDR3nt	abundance	v_gene	j_gene	d_gene
CASSIWASPLHF	TGTGCCAGCAGTATCTGGGCTTCACCCCTCCACTTT	few	TRBV12-3/TRBV12-4	TRBJ1-6	-
CAWSAGSNQPQHF	TGTGCCTGGTCGGCAGGGTCCAATCAGCCCCAGCATTTT	-	TRBV7-2	TRBJ1-5	-
CASSRPGQYYEQYF	TGTGCCAGCAGTCGCCCGGGACAGTACTACGAGCAGTACTTC	-	TRBV6-6	TRBJ2-7	TRBD1
CASSPGTQNSYNSPLHF	TGCGCCAGCAGCCCAGGGACACAGAACTCCTATAATTCACCCCTCCACTTT	-	TRBV5-1	TRBJ1-6	-
CASSDTGGADTQYF	TGTGCCAGCAGTGACACAGGGGGCGCAGATACGCAGTATTTT	-	TRBV6-4	TRBJ2-3	TRBD1
CASAIETSEAFF	TGTGCTAGTGCGATAGAAACCTCGGAAGCTTTCTTT	-	TRBV12-5	TRBJ1-1	-
CASSSTPGTGTHYGYTF	TGTGCCAGCAGCTCAACCCCCGGGACAGGAACCCACTATGGCTACACCTTC	-	TRBV7-8	TRBJ1-2	TRBD1
CASGSAWGAGELFF	TGTGCCAGCGGATCCGCTTGGGGCGCGGGGGAGCTGTTTTTT	-	TRBV12-3/TRBV12-4	TRBJ2-2	-
CSVEVAGGYGYTF	TGCAGCGTTGAAGTCGCAGGGGGGTATGGCTACACCTTC	few	TRBV29-1	TRBJ1-2	TRBD1
CASHGQGFEQYF	TGTGCCAGCCATGGGCAGGGGTTTGAGCAGTACTTC	few	TRBV28	TRBJ2-7	-
CASSQGAYYGYTF	TGTGCCAGCAGCCAAGGGGCCTACTATGGCTACACCTTC	many	TRBV7-2	TRBJ1-2	-
CASSYRLGREQYF	TGTGCCAGCAGCTATCGACTGGGTCGCGAGCAGTACTTC	-	TRBV7-8	TRBJ2-7	-
CATSNRDSLSDTQYF	TGTGCCACCAGTAATCGGGACAGTCTCTCAGATACGCAGTATTTT	-	TRBV24-1	TRBJ2-3	TRBD1
CASSLETMGNTGELFF	TGTGCCAGCAGCTTAGAGACGATGGGGAACACCGGGGAGCTGTTTTTT	-	TRBV7-6	TRBJ2-2	-
CASSLLSGGEQYF	TGTGCCAGCAGCCTCCTAAGTGGGGGCGAGCAGTACTTC	-	TRBV27	TRBJ2-7	-
CASSSSASGRAKNIQYF	TGCGCCAGCAGCTCTAGCGCGTCAGGGAGAGCCAAAAACATTCAGTACTTC	-	TRBV5-1	TRBJ2-4	-
CASRSSGVAGELFF	TGTGCCAGCAGATCCTCGGGGGTGGCAGGGGAGCTGTTTTTT	few	TRBV6-2/TRBV6-3	TRBJ2-2	-
CASSIGRQDSNQPQHF	TGTGCCAGTAGTATAGGAAGACAGGATAGCAATCAGCCCCAGCATTTT	-	TRBV19	TRBJ1-5	-
CASSGQGRGGELFF	TGTGCCAGTAGTGGACAGGGTCGAGGCGGGGAGCTGTTTTTT	few	TRBV19	TRBJ2-2	TRBD1
CSASPRGPLDTEAFF	TGCAGTGCTAGTCCCAGGGGACCGTTGGACACTGAAGCTTTCTTT	-	TRBV20-1	TRBJ1-1	-
CASSHYRDPGEETQYF	TGCGCCAGCAGCCACTACCGGGACCCCGGGGAAGAGACCCAGTACTTC	-	TRBV4-1	TRBJ2-5	-
CASRGGARAFF	TGTGCCAGCAGGGGTGGGGCAAGGGCTTTCTTT	-	TRBV28	TRBJ1-1	-
CATSFDATNEKLFF	TGTGCCACCAGCTTCGATGCAACTAATGAAAAACTGTTTTTT	few	TRBV15	TRBJ1-4	-